This T cell receptor (beta chain) was sequenced in a study of T cells expressing NK-cell markers. In the study overall: Among eight sequenced donors, seven carried HCMV seropositivity while one was seronegative.

Regarding this clonotype: The antigen is undetermined.

Study-wide findings and caveats: The study found these clonotypes also leading the CD3+CD56-NKG2C+ fraction in a few donors.

TCRdb reprocessed the 5' RACE reads; each CDR3 protein has one entry and no DNA is given. This sample's clone table lists 440,000 or so distinct CDR3 sequences. The TCR originated in a woman aged 18 to 75 in good health. The sample comprised blood T cells: a sorted CD56 or NKG2C T cell subset, CD4+ or CD8+ T cells, or bulk PBMC T cells (not recorded which).

CDR3 loop: CASSATRGWPQHF. V and J are TRBV27 and TRBJ1-5. CDR3 length: 13 amino acids. Germline V CDR1 and CDR2: MNHEY, SMNVEV (reference sequence).